This T cell receptor beta chain comes out of a study of cytomegalovirus exposure and HLA in healthy donors. Researchers ran the PCR with 60 Vbeta and 13 Jbeta primers. Per the original data handling: The authors later counted approximately 80 million unique TCR beta chains, about 11 million of them shared. Measured with immunoSEQ multiplex PCR; TCRdb has only the in-frame clones, and not every one. The V and J calls and clone size were taken over from that table, and D and trimming were inferred from the DNA. The table records approximately 190,000 clones, around 80% of them present only once. CDR3 length equals 14 residues. With V trimmed by 6 bases and J by 2 bases, 6 bases remained unmatched. Germline assignment: CDR1 LNHDA and CDR2 SQIVND (reference sequence).

The chain uses TRBV19 and TRBJ2-7, with 8 bases lining up with TRBD1. The sample was PBMCs. The receptor's source is a man aged 40-49 years in good health and CMV-seropositive. The CDR3 DNA follows: TGTGCCAGTAGGCCCAGGGGGCGAACCTACGAGCAGTACTTC. It encodes CASRPRGRTYEQYF.